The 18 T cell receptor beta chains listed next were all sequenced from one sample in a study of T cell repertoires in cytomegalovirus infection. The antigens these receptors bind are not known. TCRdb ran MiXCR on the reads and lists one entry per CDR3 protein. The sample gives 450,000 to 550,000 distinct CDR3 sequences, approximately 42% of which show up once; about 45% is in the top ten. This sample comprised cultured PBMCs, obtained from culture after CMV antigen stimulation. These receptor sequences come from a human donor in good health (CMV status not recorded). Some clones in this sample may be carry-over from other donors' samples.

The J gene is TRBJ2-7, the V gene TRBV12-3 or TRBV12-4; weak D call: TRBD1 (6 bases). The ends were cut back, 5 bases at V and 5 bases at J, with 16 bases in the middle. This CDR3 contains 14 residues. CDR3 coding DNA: TGTGCCAGCAGTCCGCTTTACAGGGTTGACGAGCAGTACTTC. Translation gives CASSPLYRVDEQYF.

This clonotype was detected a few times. The CDR3, as DNA: TGTGCCAGCAGCGTAACAGGGTTAGGGACTGAAGCTTTCTTT. Translation: CASSVTGLGTEAFF. The rearrangement joins TRBV7-8 to TRBJ1-1; D might be TRBD1 (6 bases). The CDR3 is made up of 14 amino acids. The V and J ends lost 5 bases and 5 bases respectively, with 15 bases between them. CDR1 SGHVS and CDR2 FQNEAQ come from the germline V gene.

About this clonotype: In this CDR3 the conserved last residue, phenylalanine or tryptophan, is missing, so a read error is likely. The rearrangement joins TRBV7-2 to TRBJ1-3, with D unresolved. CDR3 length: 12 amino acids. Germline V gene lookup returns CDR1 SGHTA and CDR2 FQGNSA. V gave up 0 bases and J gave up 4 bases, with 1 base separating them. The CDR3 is CASSLAGNTIYL. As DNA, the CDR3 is TGTGCCAGCAGCTTAGCGGGAAACACCATATATTTA.

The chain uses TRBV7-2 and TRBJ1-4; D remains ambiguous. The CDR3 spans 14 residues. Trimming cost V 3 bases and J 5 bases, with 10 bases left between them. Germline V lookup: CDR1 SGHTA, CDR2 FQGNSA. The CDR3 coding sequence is TGTGCCAGCAGCTTCCGGCCGCGAAATGAAAAACTGTTTTTT. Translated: CASSFRPRNEKLFF.

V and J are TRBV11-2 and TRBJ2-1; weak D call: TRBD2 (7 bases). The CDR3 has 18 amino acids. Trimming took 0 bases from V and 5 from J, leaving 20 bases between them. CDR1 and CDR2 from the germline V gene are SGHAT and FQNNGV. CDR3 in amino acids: CASSLDGWGRELHNEQFF. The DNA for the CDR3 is TGTGCCAGCAGCTTAGACGGGTGGGGGCGGGAGCTTCACAATGAGCAGTTCTTC.

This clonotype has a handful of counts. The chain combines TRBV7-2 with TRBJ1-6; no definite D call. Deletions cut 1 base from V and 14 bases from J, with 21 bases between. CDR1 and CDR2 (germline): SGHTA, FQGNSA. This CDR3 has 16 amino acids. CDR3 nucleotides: TGTGCCAGCAGCTTAGACGGCCGCGTTGAGTATTGGTCCCTCCACTTT. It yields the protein CASSLDGRVEYWSLHF.

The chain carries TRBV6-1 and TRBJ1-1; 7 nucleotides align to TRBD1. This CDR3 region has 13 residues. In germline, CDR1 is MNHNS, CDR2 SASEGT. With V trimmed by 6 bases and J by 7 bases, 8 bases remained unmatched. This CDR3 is CASSQGGQLEAFF. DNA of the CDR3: TGTGCCAGCAGCCAAGGGGGACAGCTTGAAGCTTTCTTT.

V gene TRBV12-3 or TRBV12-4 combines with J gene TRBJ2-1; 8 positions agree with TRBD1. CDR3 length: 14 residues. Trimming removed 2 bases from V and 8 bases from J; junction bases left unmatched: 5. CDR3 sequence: CASSLQDRVYEQFF. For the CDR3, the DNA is TGTGCCAGCAGTTTACAGGACAGGGTTTATGAGCAGTTCTTC.

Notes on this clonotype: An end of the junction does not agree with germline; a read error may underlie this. CDR3 in amino acids: CASSLPSGAYQETQYF. The CDR3 DNA reads as TGTGCCAGCAGCTTGCCTAGCGGGGCGTACCAAGAGACCCAGTACTTC. This rearrangement joins TRBV5-3 to TRBJ2-5, with 9 bases identical to TRBD2. TRBV5-3 is an ORF; its function is uncertain. This CDR3 has 16 amino acids.

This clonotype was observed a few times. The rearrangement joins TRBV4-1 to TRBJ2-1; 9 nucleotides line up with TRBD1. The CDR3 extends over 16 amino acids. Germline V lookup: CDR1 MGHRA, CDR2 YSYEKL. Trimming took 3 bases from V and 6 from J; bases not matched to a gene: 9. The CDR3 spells CASSQTGQGTLNEQFF. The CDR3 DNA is TGCGCCAGCAGCCAGACCGGACAGGGGACTCTCAATGAGCAGTTCTTC.

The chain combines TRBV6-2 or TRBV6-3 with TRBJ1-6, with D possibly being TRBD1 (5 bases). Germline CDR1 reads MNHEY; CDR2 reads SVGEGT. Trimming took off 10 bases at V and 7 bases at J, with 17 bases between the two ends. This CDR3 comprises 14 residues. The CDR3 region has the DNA TGTGCCACTTCACCAGGGAGCGGAAATTCACCCCTCCACTTT. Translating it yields CATSPGSGNSPLHF.

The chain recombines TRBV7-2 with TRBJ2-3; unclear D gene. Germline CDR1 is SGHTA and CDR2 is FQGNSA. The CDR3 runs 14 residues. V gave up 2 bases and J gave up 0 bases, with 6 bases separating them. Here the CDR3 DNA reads TGTGCCAGCAGCTTATGGGCAAGCACAGATACGCAGTATTTT. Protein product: CASSLWASTDTQYF.

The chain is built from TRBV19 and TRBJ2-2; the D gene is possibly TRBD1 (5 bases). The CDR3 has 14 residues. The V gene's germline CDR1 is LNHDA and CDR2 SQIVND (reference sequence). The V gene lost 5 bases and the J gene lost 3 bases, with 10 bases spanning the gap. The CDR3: CASSLRGYTGELFF. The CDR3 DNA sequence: TGTGCCAGTAGTCTAAGGGGCTACACCGGGGAGCTGTTTTTT. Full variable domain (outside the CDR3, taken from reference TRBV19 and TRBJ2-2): DGGITQSPKYLFRKEGQNVTLSCEQNLNHDAMYWYRQDPGQGLRLIYYSQIVNDFQKGDIAEGYSVSREKKESFPLTVTSAQKNPTAFYLCASSLRGYTGELFFGEGSRLTVL.

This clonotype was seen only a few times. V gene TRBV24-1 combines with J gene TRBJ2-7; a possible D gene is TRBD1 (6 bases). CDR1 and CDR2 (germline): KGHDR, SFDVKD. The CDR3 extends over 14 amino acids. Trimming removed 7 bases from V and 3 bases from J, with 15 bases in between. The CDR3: CATRATGHIYEQYF. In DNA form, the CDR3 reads TGTGCCACCAGGGCGACGGGACACATCTACGAGCAGTACTTC.

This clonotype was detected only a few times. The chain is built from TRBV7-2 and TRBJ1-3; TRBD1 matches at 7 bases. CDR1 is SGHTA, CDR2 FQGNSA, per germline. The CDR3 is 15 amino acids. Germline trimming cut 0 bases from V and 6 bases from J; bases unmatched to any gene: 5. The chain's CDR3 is CASSLALGQLNTIYF. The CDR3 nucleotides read TGTGCCAGCAGCTTAGCGTTGGGACAGTTAAACACCATATATTTT.

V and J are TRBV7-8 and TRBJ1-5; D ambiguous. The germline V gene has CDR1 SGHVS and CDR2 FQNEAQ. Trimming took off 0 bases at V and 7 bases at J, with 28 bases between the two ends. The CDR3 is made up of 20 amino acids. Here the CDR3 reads CASSLARRTVVDRIGQPQHF. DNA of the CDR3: TGTGCCAGCAGCTTAGCGCGAAGAACGGTCGTGGATCGCATCGGGCAGCCCCAGCATTTT.

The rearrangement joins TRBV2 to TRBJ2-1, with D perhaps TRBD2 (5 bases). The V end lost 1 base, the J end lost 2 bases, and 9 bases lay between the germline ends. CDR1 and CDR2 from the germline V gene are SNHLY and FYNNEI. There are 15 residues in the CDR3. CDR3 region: CASSEVGDAYNEQFF. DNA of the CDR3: TGTGCCAGCAGTGAAGTGGGAGATGCCTACAATGAGCAGTTCTTC.

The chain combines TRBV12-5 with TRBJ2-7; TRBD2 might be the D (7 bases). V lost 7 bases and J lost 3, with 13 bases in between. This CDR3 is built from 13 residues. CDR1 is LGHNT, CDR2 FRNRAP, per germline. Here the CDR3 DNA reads TGTGCTAGTGCCTGGGGGGGCTACTACGAGCAGTACTTC. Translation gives CASAWGGYYEQYF.